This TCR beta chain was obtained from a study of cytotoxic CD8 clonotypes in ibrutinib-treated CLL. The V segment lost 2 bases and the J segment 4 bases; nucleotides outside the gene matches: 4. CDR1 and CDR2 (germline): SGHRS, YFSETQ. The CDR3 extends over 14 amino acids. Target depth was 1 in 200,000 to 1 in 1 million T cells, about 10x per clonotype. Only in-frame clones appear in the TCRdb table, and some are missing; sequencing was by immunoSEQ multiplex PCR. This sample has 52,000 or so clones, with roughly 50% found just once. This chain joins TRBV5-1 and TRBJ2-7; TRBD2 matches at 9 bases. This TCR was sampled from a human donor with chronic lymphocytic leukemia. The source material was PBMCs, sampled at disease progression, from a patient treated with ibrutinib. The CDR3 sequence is CASSFLGLAYEQYF. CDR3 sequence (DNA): TGCGCCAGCAGCTTTTTGGGACTAGCATACGAGCAGTACTTC. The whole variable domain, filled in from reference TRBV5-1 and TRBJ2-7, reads KAGVTQTPRYLIKTRGQQVTLSCSPISGHRSVSWYQQTPGQGLQFLFEYFSETQRNKGNFPGRFSGRQFSNSRSEMNVSTLELGDSALYLCASSFLGLAYEQYFGPGTRLTVT.